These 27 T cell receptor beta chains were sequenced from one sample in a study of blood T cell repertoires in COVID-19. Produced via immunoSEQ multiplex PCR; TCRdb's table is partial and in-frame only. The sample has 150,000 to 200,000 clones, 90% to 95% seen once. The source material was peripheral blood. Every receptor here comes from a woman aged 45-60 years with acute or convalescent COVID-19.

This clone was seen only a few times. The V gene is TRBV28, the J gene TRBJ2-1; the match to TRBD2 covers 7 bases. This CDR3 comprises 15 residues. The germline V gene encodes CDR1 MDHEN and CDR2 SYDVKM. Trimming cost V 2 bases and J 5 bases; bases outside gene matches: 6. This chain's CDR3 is CASSLVLAEDNEQFF. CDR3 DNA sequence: TGTGCCAGCAGTTTAGTCCTAGCGGAAGACAATGAGCAGTTCTTC.

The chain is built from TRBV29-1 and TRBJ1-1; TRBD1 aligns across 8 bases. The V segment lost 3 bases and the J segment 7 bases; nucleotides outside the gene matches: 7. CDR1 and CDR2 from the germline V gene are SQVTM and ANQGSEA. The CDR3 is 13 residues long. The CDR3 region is CSVEKGQEFEAFF. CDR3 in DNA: TGCAGCGTTGAGAAGGGACAGGAGTTTGAAGCTTTCTTT.

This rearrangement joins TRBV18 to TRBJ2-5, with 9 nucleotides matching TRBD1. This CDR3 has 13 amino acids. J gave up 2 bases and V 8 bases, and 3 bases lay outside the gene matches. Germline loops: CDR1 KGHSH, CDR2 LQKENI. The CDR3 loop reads CASRDREQETQYF. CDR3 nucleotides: TGTGCCAGCAGGGACAGGGAGCAAGAGACCCAGTACTTC.

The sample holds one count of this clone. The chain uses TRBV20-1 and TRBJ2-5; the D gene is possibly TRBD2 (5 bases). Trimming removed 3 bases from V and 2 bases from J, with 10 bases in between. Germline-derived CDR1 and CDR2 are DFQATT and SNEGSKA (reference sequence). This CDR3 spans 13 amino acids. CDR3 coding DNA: TGCAGTGCTAGTCCCAGCGGTCAAGAGACCCAGTACTTC. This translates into CSASPSGQETQYF.

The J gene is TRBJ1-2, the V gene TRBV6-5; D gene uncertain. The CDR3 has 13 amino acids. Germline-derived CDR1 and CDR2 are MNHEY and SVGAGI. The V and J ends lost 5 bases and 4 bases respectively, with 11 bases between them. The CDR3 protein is CASSPQVFYGYTF. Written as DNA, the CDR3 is TGTGCCAGCAGTCCCCAGGTATTCTATGGCTACACCTTC.

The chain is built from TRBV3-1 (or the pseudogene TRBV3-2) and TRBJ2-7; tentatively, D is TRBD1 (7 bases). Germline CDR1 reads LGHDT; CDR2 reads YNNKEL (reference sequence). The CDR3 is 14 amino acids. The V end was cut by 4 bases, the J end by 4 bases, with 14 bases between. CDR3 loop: CASSRAGGQYEQYF. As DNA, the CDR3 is TGTGCCAGCAGCCGGGCAGGGGGGCAGTACGAGCAGTACTTC.

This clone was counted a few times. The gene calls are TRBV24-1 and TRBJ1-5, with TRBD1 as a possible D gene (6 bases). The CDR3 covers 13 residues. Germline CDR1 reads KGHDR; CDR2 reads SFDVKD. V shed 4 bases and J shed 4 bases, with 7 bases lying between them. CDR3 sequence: CATSERGNQPQHF. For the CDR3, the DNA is TGTGCCACCAGTGAAAGGGGGAATCAGCCCCAGCATTTT.

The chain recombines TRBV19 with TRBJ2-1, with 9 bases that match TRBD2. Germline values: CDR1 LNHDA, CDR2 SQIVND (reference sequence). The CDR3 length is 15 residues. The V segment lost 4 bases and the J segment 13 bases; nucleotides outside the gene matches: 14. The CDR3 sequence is CASSTTSGGYERQFF. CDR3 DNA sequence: TGTGCCAGTAGTACGACTAGCGGAGGGTATGAGCGACAGTTCTTC.

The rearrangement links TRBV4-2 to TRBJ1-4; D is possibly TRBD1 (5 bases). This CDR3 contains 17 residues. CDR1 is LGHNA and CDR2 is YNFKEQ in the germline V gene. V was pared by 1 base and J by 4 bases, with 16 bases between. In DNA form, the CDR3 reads TGTGCCAGCAGCCAAGCCGATGCGGGGCGCGGTAATGAAAAACTGTTTTTT. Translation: CASSQADAGRGNEKLFF.

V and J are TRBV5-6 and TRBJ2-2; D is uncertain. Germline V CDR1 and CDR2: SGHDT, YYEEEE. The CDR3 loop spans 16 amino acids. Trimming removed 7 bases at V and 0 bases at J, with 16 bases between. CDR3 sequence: CASQDLAGANTGELFF. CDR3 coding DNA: TGTGCCAGCCAAGATTTAGCTGGAGCGAACACCGGGGAGCTGTTTTTT.

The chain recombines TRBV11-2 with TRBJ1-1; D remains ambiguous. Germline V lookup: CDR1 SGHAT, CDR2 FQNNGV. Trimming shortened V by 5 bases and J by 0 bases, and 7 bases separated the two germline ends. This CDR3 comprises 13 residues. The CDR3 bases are TGTGCCAGCAGCACTGTAGTGAACACTGAAGCTTTCTTT. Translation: CASSTVVNTEAFF.

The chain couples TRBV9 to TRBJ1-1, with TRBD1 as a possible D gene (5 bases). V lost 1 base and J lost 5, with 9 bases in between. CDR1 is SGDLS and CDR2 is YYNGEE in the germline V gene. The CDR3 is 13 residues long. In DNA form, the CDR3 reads TGTGCCAGCAGCGTAAGGGGTGGAACTGAAGCTTTCTTT. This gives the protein CASSVRGGTEAFF.

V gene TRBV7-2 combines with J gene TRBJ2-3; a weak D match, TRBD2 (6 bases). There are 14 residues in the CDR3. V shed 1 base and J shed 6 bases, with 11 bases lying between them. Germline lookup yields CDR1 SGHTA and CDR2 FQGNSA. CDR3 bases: TGTGCCAGCAGCTTAGGGACTGGGGGGGATACGCAGTATTTT. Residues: CASSLGTGGDTQYF.

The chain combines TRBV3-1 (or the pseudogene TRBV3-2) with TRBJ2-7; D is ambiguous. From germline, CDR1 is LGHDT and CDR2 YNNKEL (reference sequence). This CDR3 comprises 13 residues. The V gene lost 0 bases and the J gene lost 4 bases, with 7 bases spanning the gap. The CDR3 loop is CASSQEFGYEQYF. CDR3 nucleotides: TGTGCCAGCAGCCAAGAGTTCGGGTACGAGCAGTACTTC.

CDR3 sequence reads: CASSLGGRVDTEAFF. Written as DNA, the CDR3 is TGTGCCAGCAGCTTGGGAGGGCGGGTGGACACTGAAGCTTTCTTT. The chain combines TRBV5-4 with TRBJ1-1; D is uncertain. The CDR3 consists of 15 residues. Germline-derived CDR1 and CDR2 are SGHNT and YYREEE (reference sequence). V lost 0 bases and J 3 bases, leaving 12 bases between the germline ends. The variable domain in full, completed from reference TRBV5-4 and TRBJ1-1, reads ETGVTQSPTHLIKTRGQQVTLRCSSQSGHNTVSWYQQALGQGPQFIFQYYREEENGRGNFPPRFSGLQFPNYSSELNVNALELDDSALYLCASSLGGRVDTEAFFGQGTRLTVV.

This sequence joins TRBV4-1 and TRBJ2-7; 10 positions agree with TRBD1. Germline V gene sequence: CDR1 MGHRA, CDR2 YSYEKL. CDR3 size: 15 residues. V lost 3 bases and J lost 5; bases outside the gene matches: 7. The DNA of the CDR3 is TGCGCCAGCAGCCAGGCGACAGGGGGCAGGGACGAGCAGTACTTC. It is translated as CASSQATGGRDEQYF.

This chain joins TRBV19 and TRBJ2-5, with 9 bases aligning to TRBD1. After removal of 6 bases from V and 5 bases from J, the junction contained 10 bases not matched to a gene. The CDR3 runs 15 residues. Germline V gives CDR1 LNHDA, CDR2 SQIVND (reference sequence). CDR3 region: CASSADTGTGETQYF. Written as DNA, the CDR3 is TGTGCCAGTAGCGCCGATACCGGGACAGGGGAGACCCAGTACTTC.

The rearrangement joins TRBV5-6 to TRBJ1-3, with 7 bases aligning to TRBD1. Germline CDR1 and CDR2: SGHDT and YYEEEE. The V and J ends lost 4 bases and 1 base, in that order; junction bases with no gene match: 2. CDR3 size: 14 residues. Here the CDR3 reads CASSPTGSGNTIYF. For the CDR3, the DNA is TGTGCCAGCAGCCCGACAGGGTCTGGAAACACCATATATTTT.

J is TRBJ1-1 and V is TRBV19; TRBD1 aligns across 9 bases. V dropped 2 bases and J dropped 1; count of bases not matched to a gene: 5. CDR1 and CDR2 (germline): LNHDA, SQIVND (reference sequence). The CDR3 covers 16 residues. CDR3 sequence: CASSINYRGRNTEAFF. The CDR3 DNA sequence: TGTGCCAGTAGTATAAATTACAGGGGGCGGAACACTGAAGCTTTCTTT.

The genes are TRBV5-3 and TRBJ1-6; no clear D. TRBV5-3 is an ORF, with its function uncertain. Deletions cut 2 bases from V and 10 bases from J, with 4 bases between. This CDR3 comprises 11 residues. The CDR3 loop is CARSLSSPLHF. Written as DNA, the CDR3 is TGTGCCAGAAGCTTAAGCTCACCCCTCCACTTT.

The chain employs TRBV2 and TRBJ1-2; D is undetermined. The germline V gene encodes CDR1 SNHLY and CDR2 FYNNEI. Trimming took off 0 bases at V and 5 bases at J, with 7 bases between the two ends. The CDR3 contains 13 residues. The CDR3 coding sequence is TGTGCCAGCAGTGAAGCGGGCCGGTATGGCTACACCTTC. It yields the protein CASSEAGRYGYTF.

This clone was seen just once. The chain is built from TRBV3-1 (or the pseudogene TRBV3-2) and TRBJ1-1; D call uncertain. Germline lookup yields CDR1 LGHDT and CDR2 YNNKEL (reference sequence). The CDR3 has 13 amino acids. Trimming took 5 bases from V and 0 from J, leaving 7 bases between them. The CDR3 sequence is CASSTVMNTEAFF. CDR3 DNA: TGTGCCAGCAGCACGGTGATGAACACTGAAGCTTTCTTT.

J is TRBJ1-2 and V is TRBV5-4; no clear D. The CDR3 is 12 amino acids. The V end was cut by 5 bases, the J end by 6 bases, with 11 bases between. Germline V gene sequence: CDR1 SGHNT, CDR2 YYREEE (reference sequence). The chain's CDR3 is CASSQLFDGYTF. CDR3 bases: TGTGCCAGCAGTCAACTCTTCGATGGCTACACCTTC.

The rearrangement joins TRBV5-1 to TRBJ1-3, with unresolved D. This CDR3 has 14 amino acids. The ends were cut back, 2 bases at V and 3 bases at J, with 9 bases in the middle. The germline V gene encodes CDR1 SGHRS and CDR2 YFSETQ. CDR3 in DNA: TGCGCCAGCAGCTTTAATCCCTTTGGAAACACCATATATTTT. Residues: CASSFNPFGNTIYF. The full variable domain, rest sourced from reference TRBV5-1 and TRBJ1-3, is KAGVTQTPRYLIKTRGQQVTLSCSPISGHRSVSWYQQTPGQGLQFLFEYFSETQRNKGNFPGRFSGRQFSNSRSEMNVSTLELGDSALYLCASSFNPFGNTIYFGEGSWLTVV.

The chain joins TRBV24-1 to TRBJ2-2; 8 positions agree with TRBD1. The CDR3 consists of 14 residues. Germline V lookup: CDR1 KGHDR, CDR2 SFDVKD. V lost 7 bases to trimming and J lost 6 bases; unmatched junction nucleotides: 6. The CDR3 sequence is CATSPGQVAGELFF. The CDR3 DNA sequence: TGTGCCACCAGCCCGGGACAGGTAGCCGGGGAGCTGTTTTTT.

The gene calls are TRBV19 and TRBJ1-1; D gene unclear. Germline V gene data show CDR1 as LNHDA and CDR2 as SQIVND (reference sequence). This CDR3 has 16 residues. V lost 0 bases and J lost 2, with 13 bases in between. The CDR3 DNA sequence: TGTGCCAGTAGTATAGATTCTGGCCCGATTAACACTGAAGCTTTCTTT. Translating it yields CASSIDSGPINTEAFF.

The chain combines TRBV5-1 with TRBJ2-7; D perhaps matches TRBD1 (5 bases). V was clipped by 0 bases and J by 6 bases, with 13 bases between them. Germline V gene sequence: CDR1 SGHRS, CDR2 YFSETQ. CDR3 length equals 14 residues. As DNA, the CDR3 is TGCGCCAGCAGCTTGGCCTTGGGGCTGGGCGAGCAGTACTTC. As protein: CASSLALGLGEQYF.